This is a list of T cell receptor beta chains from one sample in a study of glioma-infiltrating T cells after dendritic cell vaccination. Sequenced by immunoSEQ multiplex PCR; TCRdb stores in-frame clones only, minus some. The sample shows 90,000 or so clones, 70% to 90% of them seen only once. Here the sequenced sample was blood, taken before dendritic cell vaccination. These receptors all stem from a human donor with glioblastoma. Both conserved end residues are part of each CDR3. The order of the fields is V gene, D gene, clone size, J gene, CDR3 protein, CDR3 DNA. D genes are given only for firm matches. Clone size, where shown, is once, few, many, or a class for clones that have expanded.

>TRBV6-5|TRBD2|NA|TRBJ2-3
CASSYAGGTDTQYF
TGTGCCAGCAGTTACGCGGGGGGGACGGATACGCAGTATTTT
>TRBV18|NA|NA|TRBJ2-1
CASSPGSGTHYNEQFF
TGTGCCAGCTCACCGGGCTCCGGGACACACTACAATGAGCAGTTCTTC
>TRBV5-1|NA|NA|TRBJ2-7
CASSLGQGGEQYF
TGCGCCAGCAGCTTGGGGCAGGGGGGCGAGCAGTACTTC
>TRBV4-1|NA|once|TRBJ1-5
CASSQAIIGGAWQPQHF
TGCGCCAGCAGCCAAGCCATTATTGGGGGCGCATGGCAGCCCCAGCATTTT
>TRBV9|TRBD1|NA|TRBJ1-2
CASSVGTGWDYGYTF
TGTGCCAGCAGCGTAGGGACAGGGTGGGACTATGGCTACACCTTC
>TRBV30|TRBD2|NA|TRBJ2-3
CAWSVAGGTNTQYF
TGTGCCTGGAGCGTAGCGGGAGGCACTAATACGCAGTATTTT
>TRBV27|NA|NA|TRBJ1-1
CASSPNDKTEAFF
TGTGCCAGCAGTCCAAACGACAAGACTGAAGCTTTCTTT
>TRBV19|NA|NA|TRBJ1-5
CASRTTGYSNQPQHF
TGTGCCAGTAGGACCACAGGGTATAGCAATCAGCCCCAGCATTTT
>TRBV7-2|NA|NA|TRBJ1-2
CASSLARRESYGYTF
TGTGCCAGCAGCTTAGCGCGCAGGGAAAGCTATGGCTACACCTTC
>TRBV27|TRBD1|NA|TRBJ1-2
CASSHTKLGTGSYTF
TGTGCCAGCAGTCACACAAAACTCGGGACAGGTAGTTACACCTTC
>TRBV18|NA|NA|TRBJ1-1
CASSPSARNTEAFF
TGTGCCAGCTCACCAAGCGCTAGGAACACTGAAGCTTTCTTT
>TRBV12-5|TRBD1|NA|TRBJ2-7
CASGLSGGSGEQYF
TGTGCTAGTGGTTTGTCAGGGGGCTCGGGGGAGCAGTACTTC
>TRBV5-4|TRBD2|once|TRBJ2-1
CASSFGTSGYNEQFF
TGTGCCAGCAGCTTCGGCACTAGCGGATACAATGAGCAGTTCTTC
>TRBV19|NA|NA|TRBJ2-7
CASSQGGEQYF
TGTGCCAGTAGCCAGGGAGGCGAGCAGTACTTC
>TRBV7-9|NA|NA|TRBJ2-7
CASSGGTPPYEQYF
TGTGCCAGCAGCGGGGGGACGCCGCCCTACGAGCAGTACTTC
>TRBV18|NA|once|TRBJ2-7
CASSPLGDEQYF
TGTGCCAGCTCACCACTGGGAGACGAGCAGTACTTC
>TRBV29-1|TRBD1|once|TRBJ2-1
CSVPGQGMGEQFF
TGCAGCGTGCCGGGACAGGGGATGGGTGAGCAGTTCTTC
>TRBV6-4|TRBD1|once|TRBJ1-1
CASRAQGQKNTEAFF
TGTGCCAGCAGAGCCCAGGGACAGAAGAACACTGAAGCTTTCTTT
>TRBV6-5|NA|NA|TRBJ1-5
CASRVGEGSNQPQHF
TGTGCCAGCAGGGTAGGGGAAGGGAGCAATCAGCCCCAGCATTTT
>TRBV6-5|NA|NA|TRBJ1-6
CASSLGANSPLHF
TGTGCCAGCAGTTTGGGGGCTAATTCACCCCTCCACTTT
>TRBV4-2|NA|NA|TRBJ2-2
CASSQDRSDSAGELFF
TGTGCCAGCAGCCAAGACCGAAGCGACAGCGCCGGGGAGCTGTTTTTT
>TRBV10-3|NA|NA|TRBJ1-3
CAATGISGDTIYF
TGTGCCGCTACGGGGATCTCTGGTGACACCATATATTTT
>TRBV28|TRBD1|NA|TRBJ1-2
CASSLLDRAVGF
TGTGCCAGCAGTTTACTCGACAGGGCCGTGGGGTTC
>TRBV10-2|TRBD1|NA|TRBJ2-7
CASGWDSLSYEQYF
TGCGCCAGCGGTTGGGACAGCCTCTCCTACGAGCAGTACTTC
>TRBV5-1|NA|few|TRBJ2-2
CASSQIRGDGGELFF
TGCGCCAGCAGCCAAATTCGAGGCGACGGCGGGGAGCTGTTTTTT
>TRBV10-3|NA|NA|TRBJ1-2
CAISESTGGGYDYTF
TGTGCCATCAGTGAGTCGACAGGAGGTGGCTATGACTACACCTTC
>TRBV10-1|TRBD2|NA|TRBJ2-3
CASSESAAGGDTQYF
TGCGCCAGCAGTGAGTCGGCCGCGGGGGGAGATACGCAGTATTTT
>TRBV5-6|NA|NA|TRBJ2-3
CASRWGVSTDTQYF
TGTGCCAGCAGGTGGGGGGTGAGCACAGATACGCAGTATTTT
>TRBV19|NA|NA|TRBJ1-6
CASRTGSSSYNSPLHF
TGTGCCAGTAGAACAGGGTCCAGCTCCTATAATTCACCCCTCCACTTT
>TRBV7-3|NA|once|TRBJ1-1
CASSLQGAKAEAFF
TGTGCCAGCAGCTTACAAGGGGCAAAAGCTGAAGCTTTCTTT
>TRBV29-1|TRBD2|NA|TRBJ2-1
CSVPSSSGKSYNEQFF
TGCAGCGTCCCTTCGAGTAGCGGGAAATCCTACAATGAGCAGTTCTTC
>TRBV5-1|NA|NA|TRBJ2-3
CASSLENQYTDTQYF
TGCGCCAGCAGCTTGGAAAACCAGTACACAGATACGCAGTATTTT
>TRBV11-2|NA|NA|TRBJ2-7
CASSRPRGISSYEQYF
TGTGCCAGCAGCCGGCCGCGAGGGATTAGTTCCTACGAGCAGTACTTC
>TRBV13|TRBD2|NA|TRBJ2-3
CASSLRLAGGADTQYF
TGTGCCAGCAGCTTACGACTAGCGGGAGGGGCGGATACGCAGTATTTT
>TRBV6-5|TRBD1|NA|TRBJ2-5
CATLRDRQETQYF
TGTGCCACCCTCCGGGACAGGCAAGAGACCCAGTACTTC
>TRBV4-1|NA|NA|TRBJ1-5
CASSQEYTHSNQPQHF
TGCGCCAGCAGCCAAGAGTACACCCATAGCAATCAGCCCCAGCATTTT
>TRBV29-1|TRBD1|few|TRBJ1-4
CSVRTGANEKLFF
TGCAGCGTGAGGACAGGGGCAAATGAAAAACTGTTTTTT
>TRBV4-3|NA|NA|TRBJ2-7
CASSRGPTGSNYEQYF
TGCGCCAGCAGCCGGGGCCCTACCGGTTCCAACTACGAGCAGTACTTC
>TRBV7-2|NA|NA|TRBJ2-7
CASSLTGKNTYEQYF
TGTGCCAGCAGCTTAACGGGGAAGAACACCTACGAGCAGTACTTC
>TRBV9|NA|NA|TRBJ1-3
CASSVAQAGNTIYF
TGTGCCAGCAGCGTAGCACAGGCTGGAAACACCATATATTTT
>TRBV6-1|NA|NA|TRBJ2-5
CASSEIIQALYF
TGTGCCAGCAGTGAAATCATCCAGGCCTTGTACTTC
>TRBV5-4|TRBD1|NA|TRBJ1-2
CASSLSGQLRSYTF
TGTGCCAGCAGCTTATCGGGACAGCTTCGTAGCTACACCTTC
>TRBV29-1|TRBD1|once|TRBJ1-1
CSALGPTGGAFF
TGCAGCGCCCTCGGCCCCACAGGGGGAGCTTTCTTT
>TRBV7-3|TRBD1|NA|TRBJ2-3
CASSTGDLDTQYF
TGTGCCAGCAGCACAGGGGACCTAGATACGCAGTATTTT
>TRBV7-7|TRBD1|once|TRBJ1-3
CASSLLVDGQASSGNTIYF
TGTGCTAGCAGCTTATTGGTGGACGGACAGGCGAGCTCTGGAAACACCATATATTTT
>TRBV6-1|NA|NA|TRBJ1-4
CASNAGASGKLFF
TGTGCCAGCAACGCAGGGGCCTCCGGAAAACTGTTTTTT
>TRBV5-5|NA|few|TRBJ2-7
CASSLVQGTYEQYF
TGTGCCAGCAGCTTGGTTCAGGGGACGTACGAGCAGTACTTC
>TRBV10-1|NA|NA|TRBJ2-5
CASSDRDETQYF
TGCGCCAGCAGTGACCGGGATGAGACCCAGTACTTC
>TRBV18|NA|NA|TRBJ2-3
CASSASTGSTDTQYF
TGTGCCAGCTCTGCCTCCACAGGGAGCACAGATACGCAGTATTTT
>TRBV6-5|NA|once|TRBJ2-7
CASSPEGSSYEQYF
TGTGCCAGCAGCCCGGAGGGGAGCTCCTACGAGCAGTACTTC
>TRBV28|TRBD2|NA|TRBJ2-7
CASTPSLGGSYEQYF
TGTGCCAGCACCCCCTCCTTGGGAGGGTCCTACGAGCAGTACTTC
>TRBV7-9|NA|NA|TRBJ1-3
CASSLASGTGNTIYF
TGTGCCAGCAGCTTAGCTTCCGGGACTGGAAACACCATATATTTT
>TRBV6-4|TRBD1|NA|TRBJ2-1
CASSEAGGTEQFF
TGTGCCAGCAGTGAGGCAGGGGGCACGGAGCAGTTCTTC
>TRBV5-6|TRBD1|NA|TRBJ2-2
CASSLVGTGGTGELFF
TGTGCCAGCAGCTTGGTCGGGACAGGGGGCACCGGGGAGCTGTTTTTT
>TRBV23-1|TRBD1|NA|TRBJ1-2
CASSQSLGQGVSYGYTF
TGCGCCAGCAGTCAATCATTGGGACAGGGGGTGTCCTATGGCTACACCTTC
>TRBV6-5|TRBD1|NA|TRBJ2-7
CASNDRGKGYEQYF
TGTGCCAGCAACGACAGGGGGAAAGGCTACGAGCAGTACTTC
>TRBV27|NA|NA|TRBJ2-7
CASSLEGVSEQYF
TGTGCCAGCAGTTTAGAGGGAGTCAGCGAGCAGTACTTC
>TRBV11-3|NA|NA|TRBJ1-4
CASQGGMGEKLFF
TGTGCCAGCCAAGGAGGGATGGGGGAAAAACTGTTTTTT
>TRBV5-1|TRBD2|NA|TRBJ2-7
CASSLGPGGSSYEQYF
TGCGCCAGCAGCTTGGGTCCGGGGGGGAGCTCCTACGAGCAGTACTTC